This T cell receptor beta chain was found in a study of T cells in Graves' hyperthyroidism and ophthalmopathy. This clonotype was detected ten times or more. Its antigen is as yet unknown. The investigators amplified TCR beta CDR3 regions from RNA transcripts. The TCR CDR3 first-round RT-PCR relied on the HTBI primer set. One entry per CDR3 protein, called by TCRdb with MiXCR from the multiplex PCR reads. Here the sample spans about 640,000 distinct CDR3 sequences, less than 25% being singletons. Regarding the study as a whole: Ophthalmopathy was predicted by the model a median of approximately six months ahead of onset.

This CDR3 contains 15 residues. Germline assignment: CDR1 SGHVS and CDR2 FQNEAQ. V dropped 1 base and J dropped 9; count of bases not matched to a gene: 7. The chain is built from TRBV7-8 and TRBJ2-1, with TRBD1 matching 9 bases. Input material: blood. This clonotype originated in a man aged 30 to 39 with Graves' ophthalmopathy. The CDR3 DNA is TGTGCCAGCAGCTTAGACCAGACAGGGGGTCGTGAGCAGTTCTTC. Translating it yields CASSLDQTGGREQFF. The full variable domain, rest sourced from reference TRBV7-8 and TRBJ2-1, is GAGVSQSPRYKVAKRGQDVALRCDPISGHVSLFWYQQALGQGPEFLTYFQNEAQLDKSGLPSDRFFAERPEGSVSTLKIQRTQQEDSAVYLCASSLDQTGGREQFFGPGTRLTVL.